This T cell receptor beta chain was sequenced during a study of blood T cell repertoires in COVID-19. Study background: Samples representing acute and convalescent COVID-19 were sourced from the United States, Italy and Spain.

Original processing methods: Amplification of reference gene primers was used by the study to estimate nucleated cell counts. Clones were read by immunoSEQ multiplex PCR, and TCRdb kept only the in-frame ones, dropping some. V, J and clone size were drawn from that table, and D and trimming were deduced from the DNA. The repertoire includes fewer than 200,000 clones, roughly 80% of them detected once, and roughly 6.7% sits in the top ten. The germline V gene encodes CDR1 MNHNS and CDR2 SASEGT. V dropped 2 bases and J dropped 6 bases, with 13 bases sitting between them. The CDR3 is 15 residues long. This clonotype originated in a man between 60 and 70 years old with acute or convalescent COVID-19. The chain couples TRBV6-1 to TRBJ2-2; TRBD1 might be the D (5 bases). The specimen was peripheral blood. The DNA of the CDR3 is TGTGCCAGCAGTGAATTGGCAGGGTTCCCCGGGGAGCTGTTTTTT. Translated, it gives CASSELAGFPGELFF.